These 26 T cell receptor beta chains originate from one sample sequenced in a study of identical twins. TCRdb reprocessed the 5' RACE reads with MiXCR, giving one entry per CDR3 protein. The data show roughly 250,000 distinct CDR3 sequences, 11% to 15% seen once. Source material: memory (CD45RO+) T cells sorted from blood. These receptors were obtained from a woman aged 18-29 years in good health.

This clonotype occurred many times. The CDR3 is CAISSSGSYNEQFF. The DNA of the CDR3 is TGTGCCATCAGCTCTAGCGGCTCCTACAATGAGCAGTTCTTC. The rearrangement joins TRBV10-3 to TRBJ2-1; TRBD2 matches 7 bases. J was trimmed by 0 bases and V by 6 bases; bases with no gene match: 2. The CDR3 runs to 14 residues. The germline gives CDR1 ENHRY, CDR2 SYGVKD.

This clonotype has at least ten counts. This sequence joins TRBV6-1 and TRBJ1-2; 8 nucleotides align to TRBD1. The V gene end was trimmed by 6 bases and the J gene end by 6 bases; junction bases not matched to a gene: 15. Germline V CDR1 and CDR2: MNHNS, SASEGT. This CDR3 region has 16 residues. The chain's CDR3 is CASRETTWTGIHGYTF. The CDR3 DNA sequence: TGTGCCAGCAGGGAAACCACGTGGACAGGGATTCATGGCTACACCTTC.

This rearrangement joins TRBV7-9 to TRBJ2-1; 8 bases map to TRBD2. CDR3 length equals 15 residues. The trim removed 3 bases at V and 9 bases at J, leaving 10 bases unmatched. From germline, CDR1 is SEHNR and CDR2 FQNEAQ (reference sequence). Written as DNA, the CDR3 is TGTGCCAGCAGCTTCGGCGGGGGGCCGCCGGGTGAGCAGTTCTTC. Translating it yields CASSFGGGPPGEQFF.

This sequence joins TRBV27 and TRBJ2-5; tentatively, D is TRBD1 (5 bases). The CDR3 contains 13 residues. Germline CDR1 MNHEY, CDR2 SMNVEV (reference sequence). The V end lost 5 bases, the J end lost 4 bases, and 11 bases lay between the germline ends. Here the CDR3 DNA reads TGTGCCAGCAGTCCACAGGTGCGAGAGACCCAGTACTTC. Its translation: CASSPQVRETQYF.

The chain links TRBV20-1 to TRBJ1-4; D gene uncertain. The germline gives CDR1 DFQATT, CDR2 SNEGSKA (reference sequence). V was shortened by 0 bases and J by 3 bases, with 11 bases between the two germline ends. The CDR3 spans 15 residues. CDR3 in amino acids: CSARDGGKANEKLFF. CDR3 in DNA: TGCAGTGCTAGAGATGGCGGAAAAGCTAATGAAAAACTGTTTTTT.

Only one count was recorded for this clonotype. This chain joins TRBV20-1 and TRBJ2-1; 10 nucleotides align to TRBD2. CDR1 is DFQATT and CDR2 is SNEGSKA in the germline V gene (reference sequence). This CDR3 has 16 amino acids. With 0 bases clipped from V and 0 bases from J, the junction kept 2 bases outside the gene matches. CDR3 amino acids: CSARDASGSSYNEQFF. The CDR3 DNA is TGCAGTGCTAGAGACGCTAGCGGGAGCTCCTACAATGAGCAGTTCTTC.

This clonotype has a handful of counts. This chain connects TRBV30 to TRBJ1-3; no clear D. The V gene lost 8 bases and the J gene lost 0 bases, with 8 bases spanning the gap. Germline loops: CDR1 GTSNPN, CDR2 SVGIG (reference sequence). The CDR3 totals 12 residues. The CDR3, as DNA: TGTGCCCGCCAAGGCTCTGGAAACACCATATATTTT. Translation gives CARQGSGNTIYF.

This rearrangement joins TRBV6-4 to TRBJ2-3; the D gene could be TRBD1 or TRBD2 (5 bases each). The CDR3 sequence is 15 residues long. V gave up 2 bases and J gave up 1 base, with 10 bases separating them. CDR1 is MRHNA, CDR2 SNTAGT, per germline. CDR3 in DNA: TGTGCCAGCAGTGACAGGGGAGAGGGCACAGATACGCAGTATTTT. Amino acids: CASSDRGEGTDTQYF.

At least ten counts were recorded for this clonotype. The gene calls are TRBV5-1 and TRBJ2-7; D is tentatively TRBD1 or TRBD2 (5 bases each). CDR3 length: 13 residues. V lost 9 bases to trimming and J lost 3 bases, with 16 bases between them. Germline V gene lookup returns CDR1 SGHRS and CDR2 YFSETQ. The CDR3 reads CAILRDRFYEQYF. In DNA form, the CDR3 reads TGCGCCATACTTCGGGACCGATTCTACGAGCAGTACTTC.

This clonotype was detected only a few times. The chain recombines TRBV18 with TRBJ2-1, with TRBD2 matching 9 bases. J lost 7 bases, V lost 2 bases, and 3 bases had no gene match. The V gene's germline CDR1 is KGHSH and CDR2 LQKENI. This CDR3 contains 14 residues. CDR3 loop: CASSPRTSVNEQFF. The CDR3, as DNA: TGTGCCAGCTCACCAAGGACTAGCGTTAATGAGCAGTTCTTC.

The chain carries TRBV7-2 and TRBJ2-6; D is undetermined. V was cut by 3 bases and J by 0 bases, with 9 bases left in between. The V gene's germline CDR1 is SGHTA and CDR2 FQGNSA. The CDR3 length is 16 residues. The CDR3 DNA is TGTGCCAGCAGCTTGGTGGTCTTCTCTGGGGCCAACGTCCTGACTTTC. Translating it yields CASSLVVFSGANVLTF.

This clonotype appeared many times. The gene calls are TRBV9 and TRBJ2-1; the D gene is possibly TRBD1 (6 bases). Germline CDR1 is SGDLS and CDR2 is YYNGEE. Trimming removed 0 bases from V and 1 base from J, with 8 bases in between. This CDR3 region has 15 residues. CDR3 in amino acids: CASSVEGTSYNEQFF. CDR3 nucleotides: TGTGCCAGCAGCGTAGAAGGGACATCCTACAATGAGCAGTTCTTC. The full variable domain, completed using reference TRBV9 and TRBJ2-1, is DSGVTQTPKHLITATGQRVTLRCSPRSGDLSVYWYQQSLDQGLQFLIQYYNGEERAKGNILERFSAQQFPDLHSELNLSSLELGDSALYFCASSVEGTSYNEQFFGPGTRLTVL.

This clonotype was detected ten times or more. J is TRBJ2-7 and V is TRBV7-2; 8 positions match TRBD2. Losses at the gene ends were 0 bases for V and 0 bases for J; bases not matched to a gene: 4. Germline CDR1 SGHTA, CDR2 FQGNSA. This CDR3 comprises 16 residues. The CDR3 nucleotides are TGTGCCAGCAGCTTAGCGAGCACTAGCGGCTCCTACGAGCAGTACTTC. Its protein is CASSLASTSGSYEQYF. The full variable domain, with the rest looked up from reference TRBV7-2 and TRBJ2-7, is GAGVSQSPSNKVTEKGKDVELRCDPISGHTALYWYRQSLGQGLEFLIYFQGNSAPDKSGLPSDRFSAERTGGSVSTLTIQRTQQEDSAVYLCASSLASTSGSYEQYFGPGTRLTVT.

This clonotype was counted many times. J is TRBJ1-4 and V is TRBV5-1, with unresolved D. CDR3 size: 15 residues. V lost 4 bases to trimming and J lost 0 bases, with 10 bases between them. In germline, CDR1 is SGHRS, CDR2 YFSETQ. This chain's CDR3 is CASSRGGATNEKLFF. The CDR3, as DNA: TGCGCCAGCAGCCGCGGAGGTGCAACTAATGAAAAACTGTTTTTT.

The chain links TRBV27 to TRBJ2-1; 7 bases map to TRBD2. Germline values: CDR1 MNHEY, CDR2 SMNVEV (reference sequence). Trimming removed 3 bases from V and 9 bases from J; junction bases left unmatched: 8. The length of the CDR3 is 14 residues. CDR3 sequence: CASSLGGGPGEQFF. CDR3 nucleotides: TGTGCCAGCAGTTTGGGGGGAGGGCCTGGTGAGCAGTTCTTC.

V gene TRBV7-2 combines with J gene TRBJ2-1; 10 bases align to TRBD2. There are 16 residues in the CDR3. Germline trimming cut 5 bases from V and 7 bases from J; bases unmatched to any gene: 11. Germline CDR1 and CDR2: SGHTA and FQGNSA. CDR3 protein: CASSPSLAGVKNEQFF. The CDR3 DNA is TGTGCCAGCAGCCCATCTCTAGCGGGAGTGAAGAATGAGCAGTTCTTC.

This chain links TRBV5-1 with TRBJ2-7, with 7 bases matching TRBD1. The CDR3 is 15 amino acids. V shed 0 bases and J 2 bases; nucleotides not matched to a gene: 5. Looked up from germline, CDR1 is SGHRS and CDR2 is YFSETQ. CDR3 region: CASSLADRPTYEQYF. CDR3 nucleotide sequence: TGCGCCAGCAGCTTGGCGGACAGGCCAACCTACGAGCAGTACTTC.

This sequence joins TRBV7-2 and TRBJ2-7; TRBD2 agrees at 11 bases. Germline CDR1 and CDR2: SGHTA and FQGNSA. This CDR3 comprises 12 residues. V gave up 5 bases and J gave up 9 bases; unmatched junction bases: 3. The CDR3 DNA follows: TGTGCCAGCAGCAGACTAGCGGGGCGGCAGTACTTC. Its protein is CASSRLAGRQYF. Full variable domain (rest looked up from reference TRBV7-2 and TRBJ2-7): GAGVSQSPSNKVTEKGKDVELRCDPISGHTALYWYRQSLGQGLEFLIYFQGNSAPDKSGLPSDRFSAERTGGSVSTLTIQRTQQEDSAVYLCASSRLAGRQYFGPGTRLTVT.

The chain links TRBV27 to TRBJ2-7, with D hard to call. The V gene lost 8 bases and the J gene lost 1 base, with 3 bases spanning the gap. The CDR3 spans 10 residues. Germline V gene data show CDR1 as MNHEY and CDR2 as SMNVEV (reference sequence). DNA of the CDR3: TGTGCCAGCGTGTCCTACGAGCAGTACTTC. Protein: CASVSYEQYF.

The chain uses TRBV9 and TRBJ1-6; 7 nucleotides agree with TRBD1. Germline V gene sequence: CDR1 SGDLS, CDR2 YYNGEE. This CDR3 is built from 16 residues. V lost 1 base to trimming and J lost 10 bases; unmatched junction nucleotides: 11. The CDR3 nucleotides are TGTGCCAGCAGCGTAAGTCCGGACAGGCAAACCTCACCCCTCCACTTT. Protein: CASSVSPDRQTSPLHF.

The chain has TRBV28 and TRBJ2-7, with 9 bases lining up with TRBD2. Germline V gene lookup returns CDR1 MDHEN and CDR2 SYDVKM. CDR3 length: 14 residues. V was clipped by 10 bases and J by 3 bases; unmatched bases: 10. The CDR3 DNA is TGTGCCACCCTAGCAGCGGGGGGTTTCTACGAGCAGTACTTC. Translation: CATLAAGGFYEQYF.

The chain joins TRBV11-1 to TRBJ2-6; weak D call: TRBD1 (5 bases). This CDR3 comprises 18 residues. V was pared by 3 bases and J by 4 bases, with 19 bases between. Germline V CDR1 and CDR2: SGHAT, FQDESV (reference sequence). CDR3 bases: TGTGCCAGCAGCTTTTTGTGGACAATCCCTGCCGGGGCCAACGTCCTGACTTTC. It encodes CASSFLWTIPAGANVLTF. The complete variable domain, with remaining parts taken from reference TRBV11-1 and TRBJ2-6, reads EAEVAQSPRYKITEKSQAVAFWCDPISGHATLYWYRQILGQGPELLVQFQDESVVDDSQLPKDRFSAERLKGVDSTLKIQPAELGDSAMYLCASSFLWTIPAGANVLTFGAGSRLTVL.

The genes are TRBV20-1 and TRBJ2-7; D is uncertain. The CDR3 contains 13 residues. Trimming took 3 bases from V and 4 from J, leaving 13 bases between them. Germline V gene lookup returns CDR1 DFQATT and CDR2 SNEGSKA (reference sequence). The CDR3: CSASTAVLYEQYF. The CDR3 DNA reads TGCAGTGCTAGTACGGCAGTACTGTACGAGCAGTACTTC.

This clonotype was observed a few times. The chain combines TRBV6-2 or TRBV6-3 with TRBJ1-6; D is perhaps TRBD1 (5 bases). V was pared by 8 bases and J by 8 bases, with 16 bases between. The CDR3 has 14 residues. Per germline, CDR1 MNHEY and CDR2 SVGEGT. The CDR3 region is CASVRRGFDSPLHF. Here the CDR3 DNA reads TGTGCCAGCGTTCGAAGGGGATTTGATTCACCCCTCCACTTT.

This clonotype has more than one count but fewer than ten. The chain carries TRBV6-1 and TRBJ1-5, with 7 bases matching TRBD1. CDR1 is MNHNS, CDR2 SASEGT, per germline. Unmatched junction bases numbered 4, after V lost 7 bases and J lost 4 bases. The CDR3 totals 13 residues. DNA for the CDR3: TGTGCCAGCAACACGGACAGGAATCAGCCCCAGCATTTT. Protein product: CASNTDRNQPQHF.

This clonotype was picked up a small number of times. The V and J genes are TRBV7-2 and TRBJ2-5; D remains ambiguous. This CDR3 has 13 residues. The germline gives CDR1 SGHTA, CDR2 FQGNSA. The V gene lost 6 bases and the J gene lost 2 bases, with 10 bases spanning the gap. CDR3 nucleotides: TGTGCCAGCAGTAGAGGCAAACAAGAGACCCAGTACTTC. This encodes CASSRGKQETQYF.